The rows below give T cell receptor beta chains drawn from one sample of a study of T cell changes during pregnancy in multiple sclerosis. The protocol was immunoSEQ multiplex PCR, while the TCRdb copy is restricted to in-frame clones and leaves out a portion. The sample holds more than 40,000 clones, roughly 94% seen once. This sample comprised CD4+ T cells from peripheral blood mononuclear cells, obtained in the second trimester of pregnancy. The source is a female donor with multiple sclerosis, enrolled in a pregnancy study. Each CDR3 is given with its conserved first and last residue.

CASSLAAVAGGWYTEQFF 18 TRBJ2-1 TRBV7-9
CASSRAPTLANYGYTF 16 TRBJ1-2 TRBV18
CASSSLRGITGELFF 15 TRBJ2-2 TRBV19
CASTKIGQGYTGELFF 16 TRBJ2-2 TRBV5-4
CASSAGQTEAFF 12 TRBJ1-1 TRBV25-1
CASSRRGTGGTGELFF 16 TRBJ2-2 TRBV14
CASWRRMNTEAFF 13 TRBJ1-1 TRBV6-5
CASSSPLGGYEQYF 14 TRBJ2-7 TRBV7-8
CAWSLVTEAFF 11 TRBJ1-1 TRBV30
CASRPTGTSYGYTF 14 TRBJ1-2 TRBV6-4
CASSERWEGEKLFF 14 TRBJ1-4 TRBV6-1
CASKIQGGDGYTF 13 TRBJ1-2 TRBV5-6
CASSQGGLNYGYTF 14 TRBJ1-2 TRBV5-4
CASSPLGGDTEAFF 14 TRBJ1-1 TRBV5-4
CASSPFGGVSYEQYF 15 TRBJ2-7 TRBV7-9
CASSPRANLATQYF 14 TRBJ2-3 TRBV7-2
CASSLEWTRMNTEAFF 16 TRBJ1-1 TRBV7-3
CASSGQGVYGYTF 13 TRBJ1-2 TRBV9
CASSQQGLAGAAQYF 15 TRBJ2-5 TRBV7-2
CASRDRGFHEQYF 13 TRBJ2-7 TRBV30
CASSIIQGVAKNIQYF 16 TRBJ2-4 TRBV19
CASSTQTGPNEKLFF 15 TRBJ1-4 TRBV7-2
CASSPKTGWSEQYF 14 TRBJ2-7 TRBV18
CAWSVGGSSYEQYF 14 - TRBV30
CASSIWRGEAFF 12 TRBJ1-1 TRBV19
CASSPLDRGQPQHF 14 TRBJ1-5 TRBV18
CASGRGGANTGELFF 15 TRBJ2-2 TRBV12-5
CASSQGDRGNSPLHF 15 TRBJ1-6 TRBV4-1
CASSSHRDVQFF 12 TRBJ2-1 TRBV7-2
CASSLHLFDEQFF 13 TRBJ2-1 TRBV18
CASSENGDSYNEQFF 15 TRBJ2-1 TRBV6-4
CASSIDRGLWDTEAFF 16 TRBJ1-1 TRBV19
CASSVSSGQGAQETQYF 17 TRBJ2-5 TRBV9
CASTNPRDSTYEQYF 15 TRBJ2-7 TRBV5-4
CASRGQVAEAFF 12 TRBJ1-1 TRBV5-1
CASSLWEAGSPPLHF 15 TRBJ1-6 TRBV7-2
CASSLELTDTQYF 13 TRBJ2-3 TRBV7-6
CASSSGLGPGTQYF 14 TRBJ2-5 TRBV2
CASSQDHGGGYGYTF 15 TRBJ1-2 TRBV4-3
CASSTSGTNSYNEQFF 16 TRBJ2-1 TRBV7-3
CASSQAEQAGAAYTQYF 17 TRBJ2-3 TRBV4-1
CASSRGQGVQPQHF 14 TRBJ1-5 TRBV2
CASSRRQAWGGELFF 15 TRBJ2-2 TRBV5-6
CASRGQGSYNEQFF 14 TRBJ2-1 TRBV19
CASSAQGTTDTQYF 14 TRBJ2-3 TRBV2
CATLQTGAGEQYF 13 TRBJ2-7 TRBV6-1
CASSAITSGVITGELFF 17 TRBJ2-2 TRBV7-3
CASSIGTGDGYTF 13 TRBJ1-2 TRBV18
CAHQASSGNTIYF 13 TRBJ1-3 TRBV30
CASSTRTSGSYEQYF 15 TRBJ2-7 TRBV11-1
CASSLRQGPSTGELFF 16 TRBJ2-2 TRBV21-1
CASSLIRVSSGNTIYF 16 TRBJ1-3 TRBV28
CASSIDQETGRNTEAFF 17 TRBJ1-1 TRBV19
CSAAGGRIDEQFF 13 TRBJ2-1 TRBV29-1
CASSQNGGSSGNTIYF 16 TRBJ1-3 TRBV5-6
CASSLVRDRETQYF 14 TRBJ2-5 TRBV7-2
CASSYTTVPQETQYF 15 TRBJ2-5 TRBV6-5